The next 9 T cell receptor beta chains were all read from a single sample in a study of precursors of human CD4 cytotoxic T cells. Sorted CD4+ central memory, effector memory, IL-7R-high TEMRA and IL-7R-negative TEMRA cells underwent bulk UMI sequencing. One entry per CDR3 protein, called by TCRdb with MiXCR from the reads. The data contain about 250 distinct CDR3 sequences, roughly 32% of them singletons. The specimen sequenced was memory CD4+ T cells from blood (PBMCs). These receptors all come from a human donor in good health.

By frequency in the sample, this clonotype is hyperexpanded. CDR3 sequence reads: CASSLGGGGQPQHF. Here the CDR3 DNA reads TGTGCCAGCAGTTTAGGGGGGGGAGGTCAGCCCCAGCATTTT. This sequence joins TRBV12-3 or TRBV12-4 and TRBJ1-5, with D possibly being TRBD1 (5 bases). The length of the CDR3 is 14 residues. Trimming stripped 1 base from V and 6 bases from J, with 10 bases between.

In its sample, this clonotype ranks as large (0.1 to 1%). The V and J genes are TRBV6-5 and TRBJ1-6; D remains unclear. V shed 1 base and J shed 7 bases, with 11 bases lying between them. CDR1 and CDR2 from the germline V gene are MNHEY and SVGAGI. CDR3 length: 15 residues. The CDR3 protein is CASSYYLKSNSPLHF. The CDR3, as DNA: TGTGCCAGCAGTTACTATCTGAAATCCAATTCACCCCTCCACTTT.

This clonotype came up a few times. V gene TRBV4-1 combines with J gene TRBJ2-7, with D unclear. This CDR3 has 15 amino acids. The V end lost 1 base, the J end lost 4 bases, and 14 bases lay between the germline ends. Germline V gene lookup returns CDR1 MGHRA and CDR2 YSYEKL. CDR3 DNA sequence: TGCGCCAGCAGCCAAGCCCAGGCTGCACCTTACGAGCAGTACTTC. This codes for CASSQAQAAPYEQYF.

By share, this clonotype counts as hyperexpanded (1% or more). The rearrangement uses TRBV4-1 and TRBJ1-2; no clear D. From germline, CDR1 is MGHRA and CDR2 YSYEKL. V was cut by 0 bases and J by 7 bases, with 12 bases left in between. This CDR3 is 14 amino acids long. The CDR3 protein is CASSQDRSSFGYTF. The CDR3 DNA sequence: TGCGCCAGCAGCCAAGACCGTAGCTCTTTTGGCTACACCTTC.

This clonotype was seen more than once but under ten times. CDR3 DNA sequence: TGTGCCAGCAGTCCCACCCTGACTAGCGGTCAAGAGACCCAGTACTTC. As protein: CASSPTLTSGQETQYF. The chain uses TRBV6-5 and TRBJ2-5; 9 bases are a match to TRBD2. The trim removed 5 bases at V and 2 bases at J, leaving 9 bases unmatched. CDR3 length: 16 residues. Germline CDR1 MNHEY, CDR2 SVGAGI.

This clonotype qualifies as hyperexpanded. The V and J genes are TRBV6-5 and TRBJ1-1; 7 bases line up with TRBD1. With 0 bases clipped from V and 1 base from J, the junction kept 5 bases outside the gene matches. Germline CDR1 is MNHEY and CDR2 is SVGAGI. The CDR3 length is 16 residues. The CDR3 here is CASSYSQGGKNTEAFF. CDR3 nucleotides: TGTGCCAGCAGTTACTCGCAGGGGGGCAAGAACACTGAAGCTTTCTTT.

The sample holds a few counts of this clonotype. This chain uses TRBV7-2 with TRBJ1-1, with D possibly being TRBD1 (6 bases). Per germline, CDR1 SGHTA and CDR2 FQGNSA. Trimming took 2 bases from V and 1 from J, leaving 20 bases between them. CDR3 length: 18 residues. CDR3 coding DNA: TGTGCCAGCAGCTTAATACCCTGGGGGCGGACCCAGAACACTGAAGCTTTCTTT. Encoded protein: CASSLIPWGRTQNTEAFF.

This clonotype occurred a few times. J is TRBJ1-5 and V is TRBV11-2, with D unclear. With 5 bases removed from V and 2 bases from J, the gap between germline ends came to 19 bases. The CDR3 extends over 17 amino acids. Germline V gene data show CDR1 as SGHAT and CDR2 as FQNNGV. Here the CDR3 DNA reads TGTGCCAGCAGCGACTTCGGGAGGAGAGGTGGCAATCAGCCCCAGCATTTT. Translating it yields CASSDFGRRGGNQPQHF.

The chain is built from TRBV6-5 and TRBJ2-7; the D is unclear. CDR1 is MNHEY and CDR2 is SVGAGI in the germline V gene. The germline V and J ends were trimmed by 2 bases and 4 bases, with 9 bases remaining between them. This CDR3 has 13 residues. The chain's CDR3 is CASSYGDKYEQYF. The CDR3 region has the DNA TGTGCCAGCAGTTACGGAGACAAATACGAGCAGTACTTC.